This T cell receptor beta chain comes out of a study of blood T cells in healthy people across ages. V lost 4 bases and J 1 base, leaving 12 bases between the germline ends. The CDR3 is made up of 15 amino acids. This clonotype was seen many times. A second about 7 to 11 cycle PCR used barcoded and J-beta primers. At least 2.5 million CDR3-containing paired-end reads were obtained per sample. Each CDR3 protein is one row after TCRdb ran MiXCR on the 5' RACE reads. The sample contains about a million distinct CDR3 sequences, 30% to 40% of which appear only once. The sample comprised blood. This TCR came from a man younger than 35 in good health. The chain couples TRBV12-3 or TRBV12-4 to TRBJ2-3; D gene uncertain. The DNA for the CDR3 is TGTGCCAGCAGTTCGCATGTTTATGGCACAGATACGCAGTATTTT. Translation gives CASSSHVYGTDTQYF.